This T cell receptor beta chain derives from a study of shared clonotypes between healthy human individuals. Whole-study results and caveats: Across subsets, estimated richness was generally greater for naive than for memory populations.

V dropped 2 bases and J dropped 4; count of bases not matched to a gene: 7. CDR1 and CDR2 from the germline V gene are SGHRS and YFSETQ. The CDR3 has 16 residues. The sorted-subset replicate PCRs were given 200 ng DNA, which is some 29,000 T cell genomes. In the original analysis: As immunoSEQ supplied junction-only sequences (without quality scores), filtering differed. Generated by immunoSEQ multiplex PCR, the TCRdb table keeps only in-frame clones and is missing some. D and trimming were read from the DNA, whereas the V and J calls and clone size are those reported in that table. The sample records fewer than 1.6 million clones, approximately 98.5% being singletons. About this clone: Its target is unknown.

This receptor was taken from a man younger than 45 in good health. The chain carries TRBV5-1 and TRBJ1-4, with 8 positions matching TRBD1. The sequencing sample was made of naive CD4+ T cells sorted from blood. Subset indicated: CD45RA+ positively selected. DNA of the CDR3: TGCGCCAGCAGCTTTGGACAGGGTGGCCGTAATGAAAAACTGTTTTTT. Its translation: CASSFGQGGRNEKLFF.